This TCR beta chain was documented in a study of regulatory T cells in long-lasting Graves disease. About the study: Persistent Graves' disease meant over 5 years of antithyroid drugs with positive TSH receptor antibodies. General observations from the study: Persistent disease preferred TRBV28, TRBJ1-2 and TRBJ2-5.

For this clonotype: The target antigen is unknown.

Arm-PCR of CDR3 regions and iRepertoire HTBI primers were used to build TCR beta libraries. MiXCR, applied by TCRdb to the multiplex PCR reads, yields one record per CDR3 protein. Altogether fewer than 400,000 distinct CDR3 sequences are present, less than 25% being singletons, with the ten largest covering around 20%. Time point reported: persistent/refractory GD, antithyroid drugs over 5 years with positive TRAb. The TCR library was made from RNA that had been extracted from PBMCs in TRIzol. A blood draw put approximately 9 milliliters of peripheral blood into EDTA tubes. From germline, CDR1 is LGHDT and CDR2 YNNKEL (reference sequence). V was cut by 1 base and J by 7 bases, with 13 bases left in between. The CDR3 sequence is 15 residues long.

The J gene is TRBJ2-2, the V gene TRBV3-1; weak D call: TRBD1 (5 bases). The TCR comes from a female donor with Graves disease. The input for sequencing was peripheral blood mononuclear cells (PBMCs), taken when the disease was refractory, from a patient treated with antithyroid drugs. This CDR3 reads CASSQVKQGIGELFF. CDR3 in DNA: TGTGCCAGCAGCCAAGTTAAGCAGGGAATCGGGGAGCTGTTTTTT.